The clone carrying this T cell receptor (beta chain) was counted once. Assay: immunoSEQ multiplex PCR; the TCRdb copy retains only in-frame clones and omits some. The sample has about 150,000 clones, 93% seen once. The data belong to a study of control samples from healthy donors and cancer patients. The CDR3 is 12 residues long. V was cut by 6 bases and J by 8 bases, with 11 bases left in between. Input material: blood. The chain uses TRBV12-3 or TRBV12-4 and TRBJ1-3; D remains ambiguous. The source of this sequence is a man in his fifties or sixties in good health. The CDR3 DNA sequence: TGTGCCAGCAGCCTCGGGCAAGACACCATATATTTT. The encoded protein is CASSLGQDTIYF.